This T cell receptor beta chain was obtained from a study of OX40 agonist ivuxolimab in advanced cancers. The method was immunoSEQ multiplex PCR; TCRdb's version includes in-frame clones alone and lacks a portion of them. The sample carries approximately 45,000 clones, around four fifths recorded once. From germline, CDR1 is SEHNR and CDR2 FQNEAQ (reference sequence). The V gene end was trimmed by 4 bases and the J gene end by 4 bases; junction bases not matched to a gene: 10. The CDR3 sequence is 16 residues long. This TCR was sampled from an adult with an advanced solid tumor such as melanoma, head and neck, liver or kidney cancer. The chain couples TRBV7-9 to TRBJ2-3, with 8 bases that match TRBD2. This material consisted of CD4+ or CD8+ T cells sorted from blood, taken in a trial of the OX40 agonist ivuxolimab. CDR3 coding DNA: TGTGCCAGCAGCTCATGGACTAGCTCTGAGTCAGATACGCAGTATTTT. The encoded protein is CASSSWTSSESDTQYF.